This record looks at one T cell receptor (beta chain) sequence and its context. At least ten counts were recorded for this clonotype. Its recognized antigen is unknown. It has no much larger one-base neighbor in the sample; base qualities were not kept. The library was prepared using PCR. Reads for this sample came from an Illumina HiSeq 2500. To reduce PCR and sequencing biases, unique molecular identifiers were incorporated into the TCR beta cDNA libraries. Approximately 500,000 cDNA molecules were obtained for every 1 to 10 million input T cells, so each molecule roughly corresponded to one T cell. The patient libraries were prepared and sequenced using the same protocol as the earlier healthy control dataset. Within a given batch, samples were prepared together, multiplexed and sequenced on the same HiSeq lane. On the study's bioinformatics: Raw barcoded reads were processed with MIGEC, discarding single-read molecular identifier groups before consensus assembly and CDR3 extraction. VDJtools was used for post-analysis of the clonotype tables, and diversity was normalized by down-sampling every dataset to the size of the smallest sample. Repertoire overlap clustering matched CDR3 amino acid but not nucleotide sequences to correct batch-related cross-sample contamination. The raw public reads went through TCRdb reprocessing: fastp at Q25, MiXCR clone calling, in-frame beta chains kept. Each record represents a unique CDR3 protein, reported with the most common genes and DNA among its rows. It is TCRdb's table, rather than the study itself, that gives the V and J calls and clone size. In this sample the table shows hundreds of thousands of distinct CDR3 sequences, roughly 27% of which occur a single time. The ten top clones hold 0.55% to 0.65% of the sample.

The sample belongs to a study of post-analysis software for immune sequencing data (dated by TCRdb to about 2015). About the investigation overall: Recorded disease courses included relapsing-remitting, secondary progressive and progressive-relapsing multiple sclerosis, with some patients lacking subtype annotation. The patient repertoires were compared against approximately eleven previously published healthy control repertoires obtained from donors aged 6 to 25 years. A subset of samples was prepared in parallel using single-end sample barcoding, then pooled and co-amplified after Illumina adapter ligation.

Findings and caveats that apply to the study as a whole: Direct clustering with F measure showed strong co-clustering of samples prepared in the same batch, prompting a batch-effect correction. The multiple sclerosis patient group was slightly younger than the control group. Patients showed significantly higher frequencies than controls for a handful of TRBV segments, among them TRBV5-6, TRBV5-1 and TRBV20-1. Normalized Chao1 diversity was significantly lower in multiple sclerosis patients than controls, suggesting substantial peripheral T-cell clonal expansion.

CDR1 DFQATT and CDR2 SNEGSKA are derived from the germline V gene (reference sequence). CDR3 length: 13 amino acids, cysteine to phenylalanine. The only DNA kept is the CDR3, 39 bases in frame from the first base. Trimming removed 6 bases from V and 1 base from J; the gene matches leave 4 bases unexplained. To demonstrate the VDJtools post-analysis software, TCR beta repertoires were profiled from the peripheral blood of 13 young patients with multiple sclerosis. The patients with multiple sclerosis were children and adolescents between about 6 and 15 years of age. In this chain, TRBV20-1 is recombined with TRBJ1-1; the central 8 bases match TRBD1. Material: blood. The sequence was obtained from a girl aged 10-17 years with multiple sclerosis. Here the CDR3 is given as CSAPTGANTEAFF. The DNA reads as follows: TGCAGTGCCCCGACAGGGGCGAACACTGAAGCTTTCTTT.